One sample yielded the 10 T cell receptor beta chains listed below, sequenced in a study of PD-1 blockade in mismatch repair-deficient tumors. Measured with immunoSEQ multiplex PCR; TCRdb has only the in-frame clones, and not every one. Seen here are 90,000 to 120,000 clones, 82% observed once, and the top ten hold roughly 6.3%. This specimen consisted of peripheral blood, obtained approximately 36 weeks after starting pembrolizumab. Source of these receptors: an adult with mismatch repair-deficient cancer.

The chain recombines TRBV9 with TRBJ2-5; a weak D match, TRBD2 (6 bases). Trimming removed 0 bases at V and 5 bases at J, with 14 bases between. From germline, CDR1 is SGDLS and CDR2 YYNGEE. The CDR3 is 15 residues long. The CDR3 sequence: CASSVDSGDWETQYF. For the CDR3, the DNA is TGTGCCAGCAGCGTAGACTCGGGAGATTGGGAGACCCAGTACTTC.

The chain joins TRBV29-1 to TRBJ2-7, with 7 bases lining up with TRBD1. V lost 7 bases to trimming and J lost 2 bases; unmatched junction nucleotides: 8. CDR3 length equals 13 residues. Germline CDR1 and CDR2: SQVTM and ANQGSEA. DNA for the CDR3: TGCAGCGCTAAGAGGGGGCCGACCTACGAGCAGTACTTC. This encodes CSAKRGPTYEQYF.

A few counts support this clone. The CDR3: CASSFGGVRTDTQYF. DNA for the CDR3: TGTGCCAGCAGCTTCGGGGGAGTAAGGACAGATACGCAGTATTTT. The rearrangement uses TRBV7-2 and TRBJ2-3, with D possibly TRBD2 on 6 matching bases. Per germline, CDR1 SGHTA and CDR2 FQGNSA. The V end was cut by 3 bases, the J end by 3 bases, with 13 bases between. CDR3 size: 15 residues. Filled out from reference TRBV7-2 and TRBJ2-3, the complete variable domain reads GAGVSQSPSNKVTEKGKDVELRCDPISGHTALYWYRQSLGQGLEFLIYFQGNSAPDKSGLPSDRFSAERTGGSVSTLTIQRTQQEDSAVYLCASSFGGVRTDTQYFGPGTRLTVL.

The chain uses TRBV6-1 and TRBJ2-1; a weak D match, TRBD2 (5 bases). The germline V gene has CDR1 MNHNS and CDR2 SASEGT. The CDR3 totals 12 residues. Trimming left V 5 bases short and J 4 bases short, with 6 bases between. The CDR3 DNA reads TGTGCCAGCAGTAGCGGTTACAATGAGCAGTTCTTC. Translated: CASSSGYNEQFF.

The rearrangement uses TRBV29-1 and TRBJ1-5, with 10 nucleotides matching TRBD1. Germline CDR1 reads SQVTM; CDR2 reads ANQGSEA. With 7 bases clipped from V and 0 bases from J, the junction kept 3 bases outside the gene matches. The CDR3 covers 14 residues. The DNA for the CDR3 is TGCAGCGCCGGACAGGGGGATAGCAATCAGCCCCAGCATTTT. This translates into CSAGQGDSNQPQHF.

J is TRBJ2-3 and V is TRBV9, with D perhaps TRBD2 (6 bases). The CDR3 contains 16 residues. The V and J ends lost 0 bases and 4 bases respectively, with 15 bases between them. Germline V gene data show CDR1 as SGDLS and CDR2 as YYNGEE. The CDR3, as DNA: TGTGCCAGCAGCGTAGAGGTGGGAGGTAGGGCAGATACGCAGTATTTT. This translates into CASSVEVGGRADTQYF. The variable domain in full, completed from reference TRBV9 and TRBJ2-3, reads DSGVTQTPKHLITATGQRVTLRCSPRSGDLSVYWYQQSLDQGLQFLIQYYNGEERAKGNILERFSAQQFPDLHSELNLSSLELGDSALYFCASSVEVGGRADTQYFGPGTRLTVL.

The V and J genes are TRBV19 and TRBJ2-7, with 7 bases fitting TRBD2. Germline lookup yields CDR1 LNHDA and CDR2 SQIVND (reference sequence). This CDR3 is built from 14 residues. V trimming: 6 bases; J trimming: 4 bases; junction bases outside the gene matches: 9. The CDR3 region has the DNA TGTGCCAGTAGAGCTCCGGGACTAAAGTACGAGCAGTACTTC. Its translation is CASRAPGLKYEQYF.

CDR3 in DNA: TGTGCCTGGAGTGGGGGGCAGAACTATGGCTACACCTTC. Its translation is CAWSGGQNYGYTF. This chain connects TRBV30 to TRBJ1-2; D might be TRBD1 (6 bases). The V gene lost 1 base and the J gene lost 2 bases, with 8 bases spanning the gap. The CDR3 totals 13 residues. Germline CDR1 reads GTSNPN; CDR2 reads SVGIG (reference sequence).

V gene TRBV29-1 combines with J gene TRBJ2-7; D is undetermined. The CDR3 loop spans 13 amino acids. Looked up from germline, CDR1 is SQVTM and CDR2 is ANQGSEA. The germline V and J ends were trimmed by 1 base and 0 bases, with 7 bases remaining between them. The CDR3 region has the DNA TGCAGCGTTGAAGGCAGTTCCTCCTACGAGCAGTACTTC. Translation: CSVEGSSSYEQYF.

The chain joins TRBV15 to TRBJ2-7, with D perhaps matching TRBD2 (6 bases). Germline V gene data show CDR1 as LNHNV and CDR2 as YYDKDF (reference sequence). The CDR3 loop spans 17 amino acids. With 4 bases removed from V and 4 bases from J, the gap between germline ends came to 23 bases. CDR3 sequence: CATSKLPTLGRGYEQYF. Here the CDR3 DNA reads TGTGCCACCAGCAAGCTCCCAACTCTCGGGAGAGGGTACGAGCAGTACTTC.